A selection of T cell receptor beta chains follows, all from one sample in a study of Graves' ophthalmopathy and Graves' hyperthyroidism. Using its own MiXCR run on the multiplex PCR reads, TCRdb lists one record per CDR3 protein. The repertoire includes 200,000 to 250,000 distinct CDR3 sequences, under 30% of them detected once, and about 9.1% sits in the top ten. Sequencing input: peripheral blood. These receptors all come from a man aged 50-60 years with Graves' ophthalmopathy. Both conserved end residues are part of each CDR3. Each record gives: V gene, D gene, J gene, clone size, CDR3 DNA, CDR3 protein. The D gene is left open where the match is weak. Clone size appears in some rows only: once, few, many, or a class for an expanded clone.

TRBV28	-	TRBJ2-7	many	TGTGCCAGCAGGCCGGGACCTAATCCCTACGAGCAGTACTTC	CASRPGPNPYEQYF
TRBV28	-	TRBJ2-7	-	TGTGCCAGCAGTTTACGGGGAGGAGGGTCCTACGAGCAGTACTTC	CASSLRGGGSYEQYF
TRBV27	TRBD1	TRBJ2-7	many	TGTGCCACCCGGGACAGGGGATACGAGCAGTACTTC	CATRDRGYEQYF
TRBV12-3/TRBV12-4	-	TRBJ2-2	once	TGTGCCAGCAGTTTATTACAGCCAACCGGGGAGCTGTTTTTT	CASSLLQPTGELFF
TRBV20-1	-	TRBJ2-5	many	TGCAGCGCTAAATGTGGGTGGCTACCCCAAGTCCCCAAAAGTCAAGAGACCCAGTACTTC	CSAKCGWLPQVPKSQETQYF
TRBV29-1	-	TRBJ1-1	-	TGCAGCGTTGTGGCAGGGGCGAGCACTGAAGCTTTCTTT	CSVVAGASTEAFF
TRBV20-1	TRBD2	TRBJ2-5	-	TGCAGTGGGTCGTGGGGGGGAGAGACCCAGTACTTC	CSGSWGGETQYF
TRBV6-2/TRBV6-3	-	TRBJ2-2	-	TGTGCCAGCAGTTACCTCCAGGCGGCGGCTTGGAACACCGGGGAGCTGTTTTTT	CASSYLQAAAWNTGELFF
TRBV12-3/TRBV12-4	TRBD2	TRBJ2-7	many	TGTGCCAGCAGCTGGACTAGCGGGAGCTCCTACGAGCAGTACTTC	CASSWTSGSSYEQYF
TRBV11-1	-	TRBJ2-7	many	TGTGCCAGCAGCTTCATTCGTTCCTACGAGCAGTACTTC	CASSFIRSYEQYF
TRBV12-3/TRBV12-4	-	TRBJ1-5	-	TGTGCCAGCAGTCCCGACAGCCTCCCCAATCAGCCCCAGCATTTT	CASSPDSLPNQPQHF
TRBV6-5	-	TRBJ2-5	many	TGTGCCAGCAGTTACTGGAGGAACTTCCAAGAGACCCAGTACTTC	CASSYWRNFQETQYF
TRBV29-1	TRBD1	TRBJ2-6	many	TGCAGCGTTGACCAAAACAGGGGGAGCGGGGCCAACGTCCTGACTTTC	CSVDQNRGSGANVLTF
TRBV29-1	-	TRBJ1-1	-	TGCAGCGTTGAAACAGGGTCCACTGAAGCTTTCTTT	CSVETGSTEAFF
TRBV6-5	TRBD2	TRBJ2-6	many	TGTGCCACTCCAGCGGGATTAAACTCTGGGGCCAACGTCCTGACTTTC	CATPAGLNSGANVLTF
TRBV6-1	-	TRBJ2-2	many	TGTGCCAGCAGTACCCCTATCGGGGAGCTGTTTTTT	CASSTPIGELFF
TRBV30	-	TRBJ2-7	-	TGTGCCTGGAACAGTTACGGTAACGAGCAGTACTTC	CAWNSYGNEQYF
TRBV6-2/TRBV6-3	TRBD2	TRBJ2-5	many	TGTGCCAGCAGTTACGATCGACTAGCGATGGCTCGAGAGACCCAGTACTTC	CASSYDRLAMARETQYF